The present T cell receptor beta chain was sequenced within a study of OX40 agonist ivuxolimab in advanced cancers. Regarding the study as a whole: Among patients with partial responses at 0.1-3.0 mg/kg, clonal expansion was among the lowest.

Remarks on this clone: Its target is unknown.

Method: immunoSEQ multiplex PCR; TCRdb's copy keeps in-frame clones and lacks some. The sample has around 80,000 clones, more than 85% seen once; the top ten hold under 3%. This CDR3 contains 14 residues. CDR1 MDHEN and CDR2 SYDVKM come from the germline V gene. The V gene lost 5 bases and the J gene lost 6 bases, with 14 bases spanning the gap. The chain uses TRBV28 and TRBJ2-1; D could derive from TRBD1 or TRBD2 (6 bases each). The TCR sequence derives from an adult with an advanced solid tumor such as melanoma, head and neck, liver or kidney cancer. The sequences come from CD4+ or CD8+ T cells sorted from blood, collected in a trial of the OX40 agonist ivuxolimab. The CDR3 protein is CASSTKRGVNEQFF. CDR3 coding DNA: TGTGCCAGCAGTACAAAAAGGGGGGTCAATGAGCAGTTCTTC.